The T cell receptor beta chain described here comes from a study of T cell changes during pregnancy in multiple sclerosis. CDR1 is SGHDN and CDR2 is FVKESK in the germline V gene. V trimming: 2 bases; J trimming: 8 bases; junction bases outside the gene matches: 19. CDR3 length equals 18 residues. The protocol was immunoSEQ multiplex PCR, while the TCRdb copy is restricted to in-frame clones and leaves out a portion. The sample shows 84,000 or so clones, about 94% of them seen only once. The TCR was taken from a female donor with multiple sclerosis, enrolled in a pregnancy study. The chain carries TRBV14 and TRBJ1-2, with 8 bases identical to TRBD1. The sequencing used peripheral blood, collected in the third trimester of pregnancy. CDR3 residues: CASSQNVRQGWAASGYTF. CDR3 DNA: TGTGCCAGCAGCCAAAATGTGCGACAGGGGTGGGCAGCTTCAGGCTACACCTTC.